This TCR beta chain was captured in a study of T cells in Graves' hyperthyroidism and ophthalmopathy. Overall study results and limits: Model predictions of ophthalmopathy came a median approximately 6.2 months before onset. Patients with ophthalmopathy were separated from those with stable hyperthyroidism by a 13 V-J model.

Trimming at V came to 5 bases and at J to 6 bases, leaving 13 bases not matched to a gene. The CDR3 consists of 15 residues. Per the germline V gene, CDR1 is SGHAT and CDR2 is FQDESV (reference sequence). The investigators amplified TCR beta CDR3 regions from RNA transcripts. The HTBI primer set served for first-round RT-PCR of the TCR CDR3. Via MiXCR, TCRdb re-called the multiplex PCR reads, giving one row per CDR3 protein. The data hold roughly 500,000 distinct CDR3 sequences, with 15% to 20% observed a single time. A remark on this clonotype: As yet, its antigen is unknown. This clone may be a read error of a much larger clone one base away.

This rearrangement joins TRBV11-1 to TRBJ2-7, with 7 nucleotides matching TRBD1. The clonotype comes from a woman in her 30s with Graves' ophthalmopathy. The sample comprised blood. This chain's CDR3 is CASSPPRTGSPEQYF. The CDR3 DNA reads as TGTGCCAGCAGCCCCCCACGGACAGGATCTCCCGAGCAGTACTTC.